This TCR beta chain was sequenced in a study of T cell repertoires in cytomegalovirus infection (dated by TCRdb to between 2019 and 2020). At the level of the whole study: Peptide stimulations targeted recently identified HLA-C-restricted CMV epitopes, whose presentation resists viral immunomodulation, together with well-studied HLA-B-restricted epitopes. Donor HLA type was relevant to the analysis, as public TCR beta signatures indicated carriage of CMV infection together with the matching HLA type.

This specimen's treatment or condition label, per the study, means: in vitro stimulation with specific CMV peptide epitopes to enrich CMV-specific T cells. The sequencer listed for this sample is Illumina HiSeq 1500. TCRdb reworked the public reads: Q25 trimming with fastp, MiXCR clone assembly, productive beta chains retained. CDR3 protein duplicates are merged, each entry listing the most common genes and DNA. A total of a few hundred thousand distinct CDR3 sequences appear in this sample, approximately 30% of them only once. Approximately 12% of the sample belongs to the ten largest clones. The CDR1 and CDR2 encoded by the germline V gene are SGHTA and FQGNSA. After removal of 3 bases from V and 9 bases from J, the junction retains 7 bases not matched to a gene. Spanning cysteine to phenylalanine, the CDR3 consists of 14 amino acids. Only CDR3 DNA is held: 42 bases, read in frame from base 1. Points the paper makes about the study in general: In both this cohort and an independent cohort of 300 to 450 donors, the cumulative frequency of public TCR beta family members distinguished carriers of CMV infection plus the relevant HLA type. The ex vivo response was dominated by HLA-C-restricted CMV-specific TCR beta clonotypes, which also provided the single most frequent clonotype in two of eight donors.

This clonotype has ten or more counts. Its antigen is still unknown. Base qualities were left out, and no much larger clone turns up one base away. The sequence was collected from a human donor in good health (CMV status not recorded). Some clones in this sample may be carry-over from other donors' samples. Rearrangement joined TRBV7-2 to TRBJ2-1; the junction holds 8 bases that match TRBD2. Sequenced material: cultured PBMCs, taken from culture after CMV antigen stimulation. The encoded CDR3 is CASSLGLGGTEQFF. Here is the DNA: TGTGCCAGCAGCTTGGGACTAGGAGGAACTGAGCAGTTCTTC.